This T cell receptor beta chain was retrieved from a study of radiation and T cells in renal cell carcinoma. Study-wide findings and caveats: Top 100 clonotypes averaged approximately 50% in irradiated versus around 40% in nephrectomy-only tumors. Sampling covered only around 1 g of each tumor.

Treatment in this sample: 15 Gy SBRT to primary tumor, nephrectomy 4 weeks later. Nephrectomy followed 15 Gy stereotactic body radiation by 4 weeks. As regards this clone: The antigen remains undetermined.

The CDR3 covers 14 residues. The V segment lost 3 bases and the J segment 4 bases; nucleotides outside the gene matches: 2. Germline CDR1 is SNHLY and CDR2 is FYNNEI. Some clones are missing from TCRdb's copy, which holds only in-frame ones; the method was immunoSEQ multiplex PCR. The table has 15,000 to 20,000 clones, under 70% seen once. The sample in question was tumor tissue, obtained from a patient whose treatment included radiotherapy and nephrectomy. The chain has TRBV2 and TRBJ2-5, with 10 nucleotides matching TRBD1. The TCR originated in a woman in her sixties or seventies with renal cell carcinoma. CDR3 residues: CASSEDRGGETQYF. CDR3 in DNA: TGTGCCAGCAGTGAGGACAGGGGGGGAGAGACCCAGTACTTC. Based on the CDR3 plus reference TRBV2 and TRBJ2-5, the full variable domain is EPEVTQTPSHQVTQMGQEVILRCVPISNHLYFYWYRQILGQKVEFLVSFYNNEISEKSEIFDDQFSVERPDGSNFTLKIRSTKLEDSAMYFCASSEDRGGETQYFGPGTRLLVL.